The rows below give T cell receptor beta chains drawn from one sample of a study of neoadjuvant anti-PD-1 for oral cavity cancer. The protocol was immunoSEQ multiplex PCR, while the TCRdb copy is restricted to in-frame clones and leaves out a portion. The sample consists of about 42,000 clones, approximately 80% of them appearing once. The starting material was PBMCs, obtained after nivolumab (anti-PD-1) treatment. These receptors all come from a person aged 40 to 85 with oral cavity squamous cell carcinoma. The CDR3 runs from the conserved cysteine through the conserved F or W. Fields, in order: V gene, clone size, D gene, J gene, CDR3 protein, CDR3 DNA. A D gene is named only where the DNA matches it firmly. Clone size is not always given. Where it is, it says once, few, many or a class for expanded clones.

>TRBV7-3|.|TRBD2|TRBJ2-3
CASSLGAGGRAIADTQYF
TGTGCCAGCAGCTTAGGGGCCGGCGGGAGGGCCATTGCAGATACGCAGTATTTT
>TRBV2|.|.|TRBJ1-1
CASSGNMNTEAFF
TGTGCCAGCAGCGGGAACATGAACACTGAAGCTTTCTTT
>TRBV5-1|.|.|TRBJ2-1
CASSLGGGIKFF
TGCGCCAGCAGCTTGGGGGGCGGGATAAAGTTCTTC
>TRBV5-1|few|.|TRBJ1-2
CASSQTPGNYGYTF
TGCGCCAGCAGCCAGACCCCAGGGAACTATGGCTACACCTTC
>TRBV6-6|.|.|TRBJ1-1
CASSYAPSTAQLEAFF
TGTGCCAGCAGTTACGCTCCCTCGACAGCCCAACTTGAAGCTTTCTTT
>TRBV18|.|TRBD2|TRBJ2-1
CASSSLPGLAGNEQFF
TGTGCCAGCTCCTCACTCCCGGGACTAGCGGGCAATGAGCAGTTCTTC
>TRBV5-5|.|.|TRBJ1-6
CASSWRDGDSPLHF
TGTGCCAGCAGCTGGCGGGACGGAGATTCACCCCTCCACTTT
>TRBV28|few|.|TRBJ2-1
CASSMTVGNEQFF
TGTGCCAGCAGTATGACAGTAGGCAATGAGCAGTTCTTC
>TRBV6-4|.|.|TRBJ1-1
CATSEGGSGDTEAFF
TGTGCCACATCAGAGGGAGGCTCCGGGGACACTGAAGCTTTCTTT
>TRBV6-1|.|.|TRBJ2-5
CASSQRGGSETQYF
TGTGCCAGCAGCCAACGGGGAGGTTCAGAGACCCAGTACTTC
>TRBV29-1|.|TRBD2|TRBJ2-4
CSVETPGLMNIQYF
TGCAGCGTTGAAACCCCGGGACTAATGAACATTCAGTACTTC
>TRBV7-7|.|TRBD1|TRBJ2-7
CASSLASGQGYEQYF
TGTGCCAGCAGCTTAGCTTCGGGACAGGGATACGAGCAGTACTTC
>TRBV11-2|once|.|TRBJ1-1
CASSLAWGTNPMNTEAFF
TGTGCCAGCAGCTTAGCCTGGGGGACGAACCCCATGAACACTGAAGCTTTCTTT
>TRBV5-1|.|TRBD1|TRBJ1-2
CASSLGAGTGNYGYTF
TGCGCCAGCAGCTTGGGGGCAGGGACAGGAAACTATGGCTACACCTTC
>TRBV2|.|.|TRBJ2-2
CASSRRDAENTGELFF
TGTGCCAGCAGTCGCCGGGACGCAGAGAACACCGGGGAGCTGTTTTTT
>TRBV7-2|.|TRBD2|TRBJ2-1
CASSQRLAGGHEQFF
TGTGCCAGCAGTCAAAGACTAGCGGGGGGGCATGAGCAGTTCTTC
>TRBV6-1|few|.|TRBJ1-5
CASSEAPRGGNQPQHF
TGTGCCAGCAGTGAAGCGCCGAGGGGGGGCAATCAGCCCCAGCATTTT
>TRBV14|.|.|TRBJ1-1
CASSLSPGADTEAFF
TGTGCCAGCAGCCTCTCCCCGGGGGCAGACACTGAAGCTTTCTTT
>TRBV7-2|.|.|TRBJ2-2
CASSLGQGGTGELFF
TGTGCCAGCAGCCTCGGGCAAGGAGGGACCGGGGAGCTGTTTTTT
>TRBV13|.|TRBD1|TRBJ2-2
CASSFSLRDRDTGELFF
TGTGCCAGCAGCTTCTCCCTCCGGGACAGGGATACCGGGGAGCTGTTTTTT
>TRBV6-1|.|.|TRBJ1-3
CASTQGGNTIYF
TGTGCCAGCACCCAGGGAGGAAACACCATATATTTT
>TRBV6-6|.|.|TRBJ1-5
CASSDPGGTGQPQHF
TGTGCCAGCAGCGATCCAGGAGGCACGGGTCAGCCCCAGCATTTT
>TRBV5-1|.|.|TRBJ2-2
CASSVTQGNTGELFF
TGCGCCAGCAGCGTAACCCAGGGGAACACCGGGGAGCTGTTTTTT
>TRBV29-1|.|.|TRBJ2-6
CSAQTDINSGANVLTF
TGCAGCGCTCAAACGGACATCAACTCTGGGGCCAACGTCCTGACTTTC
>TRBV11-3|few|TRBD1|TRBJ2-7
CASSLTGTGSYEQYF
TGTGCCAGCAGCCTGACCGGGACAGGCTCCTACGAGCAGTACTTC
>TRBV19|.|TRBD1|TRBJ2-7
CASSISGRTGGSYEQYF
TGTGCCAGTAGTATCTCTGGGAGGACAGGGGGATCCTACGAGCAGTACTTC
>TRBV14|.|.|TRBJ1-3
CASSHRPGNTIYF
TGTGCCAGCAGCCACCGACCTGGAAACACCATATATTTT
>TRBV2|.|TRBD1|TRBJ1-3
CASSEPGTGLGNTIYF
TGTGCCAGCAGTGAACCCGGGACAGGACTTGGAAACACCATATATTTT
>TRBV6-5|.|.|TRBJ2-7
CASRGGFEQYF
TGTGCCAGCAGGGGAGGATTTGAGCAGTACTTC
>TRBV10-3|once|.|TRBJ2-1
CAISEGISSYNEQFF
TGTGCCATCAGTGAGGGGATTAGCTCCTACAATGAGCAGTTCTTC
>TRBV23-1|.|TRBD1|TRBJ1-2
CASSQLGQGRGLGGYTF
TGCGCCAGCAGTCAATTGGGCCAGGGCAGGGGGCTCGGTGGCTACACCTTC
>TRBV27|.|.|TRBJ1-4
CASSRAGTGNEKLFF
TGTGCCAGCAGTCGAGCAGGTACCGGTAATGAAAAACTGTTTTTT
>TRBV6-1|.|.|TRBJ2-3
CASSVSTDTQYF
TGTGCCAGCAGTGTCAGCACAGATACGCAGTATTTT
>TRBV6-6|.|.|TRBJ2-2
CASSYRVTGELFF
TGTGCCAGCAGTTACCGAGTTACCGGGGAGCTGTTTTTT
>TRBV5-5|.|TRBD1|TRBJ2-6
CASSLPGTATGANVLTF
TGTGCCAGCAGCCTACCCGGGACAGCAACTGGGGCCAACGTCCTGACTTTC
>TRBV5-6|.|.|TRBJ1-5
CASSLRGEQPQHF
TGTGCCAGCAGCTTGCGGGGCGAACAGCCCCAGCATTTT
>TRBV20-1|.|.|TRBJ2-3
CSRGRVDTQYF
TGCAGCCGGGGCAGGGTAGATACGCAGTATTTT
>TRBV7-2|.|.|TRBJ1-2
CASSLAAATYGYTF
TGTGCCAGCAGCTTAGCGGCAGCCACCTATGGCTACACCTTC
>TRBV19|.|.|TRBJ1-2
CASSIGYGYTF
TGTGCCAGTAGTATCGGCTATGGCTACACCTTC
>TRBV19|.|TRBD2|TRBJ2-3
CASSSGTITDTQYF
TGTGCCAGTAGTTCCGGGACTATAACAGATACGCAGTATTTT
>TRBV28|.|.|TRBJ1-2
CASNAGAYGYTF
TGTGCCAGCAACGCCGGAGCCTATGGCTACACCTTC
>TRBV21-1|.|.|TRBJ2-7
CASSNLSGGFATDDEQYF
TGTGCCAGCAGCAATCTGTCGGGGGGGTTTGCAACTGACGACGAGCAGTACTTC
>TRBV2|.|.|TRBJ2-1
CASSWTREQFF
TGTGCCAGCAGTTGGACTCGAGAGCAGTTCTTC
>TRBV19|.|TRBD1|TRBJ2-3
CASTRDRGSDTQYF
TGTGCCAGTACCAGAGACAGGGGGTCAGATACGCAGTATTTT
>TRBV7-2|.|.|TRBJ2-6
CASSPSGNSGANVLTF
TGTGCCAGCAGCCCTTCCGGGAACTCTGGGGCCAACGTCCTGACTTTC
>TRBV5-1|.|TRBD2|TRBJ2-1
CASSLYAGASNNEQFF
TGCGCCAGCAGCTTGTATGCGGGAGCTAGTAACAATGAGCAGTTCTTC
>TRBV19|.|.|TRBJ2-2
CASTLGSIGELFF
TGTGCCAGTACCTTGGGCTCGATCGGGGAGCTGTTTTTT
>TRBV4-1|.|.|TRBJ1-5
CASSQGVGGLSNQPQHF
TGCGCCAGCAGCCAAGGTGTTGGGGGGCTGAGCAATCAGCCCCAGCATTTT